Shown below are 23 T cell receptor beta chains from a single sample sequenced in a study of cytomegalovirus exposure and HLA in healthy donors. With 60 Vbeta and 13 Jbeta primers, the PCR was carried out. The table came from immunoSEQ multiplex PCR; TCRdb's copy has only in-frame clones and leaves some out. The table has roughly 110,000 clones, 74% seen once; the top ten hold about 15%. The specimen was PBMCs. These receptor sequences come from a woman aged 40 to 49 in good health and CMV-seropositive.

J is TRBJ1-3 and V is TRBV2, with D uncertain. V was shortened by 7 bases and J by 2 bases, with 9 bases between the two germline ends. The CDR3 has 13 residues. The germline CDR1 and CDR2 sequences are SNHLY and FYNNEI. The CDR3 loop is CASTRSPGNTIYF. The CDR3 DNA reads TGTGCCAGCACCCGGAGTCCTGGAAACACCATATATTTT.

Notes on this clone: The junction and the germline gene differ at one end; a read error may be behind it. The rearrangement uses TRBV5-6 and TRBJ1-6, with 9 bases matching TRBD1. CDR3 size: 13 residues. Germline values: CDR1 SGHDT, CDR2 YYEEEE. The CDR3 DNA follows: TGTGCCAGCAGCGCAAACCCCGGGACAGGGACTGAGTTT. It specifies CASSANPGTGTEF. Filled out from reference TRBV5-6 and TRBJ1-6, the complete variable domain reads DAGVTQSPTHLIKTRGQQVTLRCSPKSGHDTVSWYQQALGQGPQFIFQYYEEEERQRGNFPDRFSGHQFPNYSSELNVNALLLGDSALYLCASSANPGTGTEFGNGTRLTVT.

The chain couples TRBV2 to TRBJ1-2; D is ambiguous. Germline V gene lookup returns CDR1 SNHLY and CDR2 FYNNEI. The CDR3 covers 13 residues. Deletions cut 1 base from V and 4 bases from J, with 7 bases between. The CDR3 spells CASSEVGGYGYTF. Written as DNA, the CDR3 is TGTGCCAGCAGTGAAGTCGGCGGCTATGGCTACACCTTC.

The V and J genes are TRBV10-3 and TRBJ1-2; 10 bases align to TRBD1. Germline values: CDR1 ENHRY, CDR2 SYGVKD. This CDR3 is 18 amino acids long. The V segment lost 0 bases and the J segment 4 bases; nucleotides outside the gene matches: 11. The CDR3, as DNA: TGTGCCATCAGTGAGTCACCGGGACAGGGGAGTATGGGCTATGGCTACACCTTC. Its protein is CAISESPGQGSMGYGYTF.

This clone was observed a single time. The CDR3 is CASSGIAGGSNEQFF. CDR3 sequence (DNA): TGTGCCAGCAGTGGGATAGCGGGGGGCTCTAATGAGCAGTTCTTC. The V call is TRBV2, the J call TRBJ2-1; 10 bases are a match to TRBD2. The germline CDR1 and CDR2 sequences are SNHLY and FYNNEI. CDR3 size: 15 residues. Trimming removed 4 bases from V and 7 bases from J; junction bases left unmatched: 7.

This chain connects TRBV5-6 to TRBJ2-7; a weak D match, TRBD2 (6 bases). In germline, CDR1 is SGHDT, CDR2 YYEEEE. The V end was cut by 2 bases, the J end by 3 bases, with 15 bases between. CDR3 length: 15 residues. CDR3 in DNA: TGTGCCAGCAGCTTCGCACAGGAGGGGATCTACGAGCAGTACTTC. Its translation: CASSFAQEGIYEQYF.

CDR3 sequence: CASSESGGQNIQYF. Here the CDR3 DNA reads TGTGCCAGCAGTGAATCGGGAGGCCAAAACATTCAGTACTTC. The chain combines TRBV6-1 with TRBJ2-4; 7 nucleotides align to TRBD2. CDR3 length: 14 amino acids. CDR1 MNHNS and CDR2 SASEGT come from the germline V gene. Trimming at V came to 2 bases and at J to 5 bases, leaving 3 bases not matched to a gene.

This clone was detected a few times. The chain uses TRBV27 and TRBJ1-5; a weak D match, TRBD1 (6 bases). Trimming removed 6 bases from V and 5 bases from J, with 23 bases in between. The CDR3 extends over 17 amino acids. CDR1 MNHEY and CDR2 SMNVEV come from the germline V gene (reference sequence). The CDR3: CASSHNGQRKPDQPQHF. DNA of the CDR3: TGTGCCAGCAGCCATAACGGACAGAGAAAGCCGGATCAGCCCCAGCATTTT.

The chain employs TRBV7-8 and TRBJ1-1, with D possibly TRBD1 on 5 matching bases. With 3 bases removed from V and 0 bases from J, the gap between germline ends came to 14 bases. This CDR3 region has 16 residues. Germline V lookup: CDR1 SGHVS, CDR2 FQNEAQ. CDR3 coding DNA: TGTGCCAGCAGCTTCGGAGGGGCGAGGTTGAACACTGAAGCTTTCTTT. Translation: CASSFGGARLNTEAFF.

CDR3 bases: TGTGCCAGCAGCTTAGAACAGACGAGACCCAACACTGAAGCTTTCTTT. This codes for CASSLEQTRPNTEAFF. This chain joins TRBV7-2 and TRBJ1-1; D is ambiguous. This CDR3 contains 16 residues. In germline, CDR1 is SGHTA, CDR2 FQGNSA. V was shortened by 1 base and J by 2 bases, with 14 bases between the two germline ends.

The rearrangement joins TRBV30 to TRBJ1-1; D is possibly TRBD1 (6 bases). The CDR3 spans 13 residues. Looked up from germline, CDR1 is GTSNPN and CDR2 is SVGIG (reference sequence). Trimming shortened V by 5 bases and J by 2 bases, and 12 bases separated the two germline ends. The CDR3 DNA reads as TGTGCCTGGGGAGGACAGTTAAACACTGAAGCTTTCTTT. This encodes CAWGGQLNTEAFF.

The V gene is TRBV10-3, the J gene TRBJ1-1; perhaps TRBD1 as D (5 bases). In germline, CDR1 is ENHRY, CDR2 SYGVKD. The V gene lost 10 bases and the J gene lost 3 bases, with 15 bases spanning the gap. The CDR3 loop spans 13 amino acids. DNA for the CDR3: TGTGCCACCGGGGGGGGGACCCACACTGAAGCTTTCTTT. It translates to CATGGGTHTEAFF.

CDR3 in DNA: TGTGCCAGCAGCTTGCCGGGGTGGGCGGACTCCCAACATGGCTACGAGCAGTACTTC. Protein: CASSLPGWADSQHGYEQYF. The chain has TRBV5-8 and TRBJ2-7; D might be TRBD2 (5 bases). The CDR3 has 19 residues. Trimming removed 1 base from V and 3 bases from J, with 26 bases in between. The germline gives CDR1 SGHTS, CDR2 YDEGEE.

The DNA of the CDR3 is TGTGCCAGCAGCTTGGCGTTAAACCTAGAGATCCATGAGCAGTTCTTC. This codes for CASSLALNLEIHEQFF. The chain couples TRBV5-8 to TRBJ2-1; D unclear. CDR1 is SGHTS and CDR2 is YDEGEE in the germline V gene. The CDR3 consists of 16 residues. V lost 0 bases, J lost 8 bases, and 18 bases lay in between.

The chain links TRBV6-1 to TRBJ2-7; 9 bases match TRBD1. Trimming cost V 7 bases and J 7 bases; bases outside gene matches: 11. This CDR3 region has 14 residues. Germline CDR1 and CDR2: MNHNS and SASEGT. As DNA, the CDR3 is TGTGCCAGCACCTTCGGGACAGGGATTAATGAGCAGTACTTC. It encodes CASTFGTGINEQYF.

The CDR3 here is CASRGQAHEKLFF. CDR3 sequence (DNA): TGTGCCAGCAGGGGACAGGCTCATGAAAAACTGTTTTTT. The chain employs TRBV6-5 and TRBJ1-4; 8 nucleotides match TRBD1. The CDR3 has 13 residues. Germline lookup yields CDR1 MNHEY and CDR2 SVGAGI. The V and J ends lost 6 bases and 6 bases, in that order; junction bases with no gene match: 3.

The chain is built from TRBV4-1 and TRBJ1-2; D is unclear. Looked up from germline, CDR1 is MGHRA and CDR2 is YSYEKL. V was shortened by 2 bases and J by 0 bases, with 16 bases between the two germline ends. The CDR3 has 17 residues. The CDR3 reads CASSQTPGDRPNYGYTF. The CDR3 bases are TGCGCCAGCAGCCAAACCCCTGGAGACCGACCTAACTATGGCTACACCTTC.

This clone came up a few times. V usage is TRBV7-9 and J usage is TRBJ1-6, with TRBD1 identical over 8 bases. From germline, CDR1 is SEHNR and CDR2 FQNEAQ (reference sequence). J was trimmed by 8 bases and V by 1 base; bases with no gene match: 4. The CDR3 loop spans 15 amino acids. CDR3 coding DNA: TGTGCCAGCAGCTTAGACTACAGGGGGTATTCACCCCTCCACTTT. Amino acids: CASSLDYRGYSPLHF. The full variable domain, its missing parts supplied by reference TRBV7-9 and TRBJ1-6, is DTGVSQNPRHKITKRGQNVTFRCDPISEHNRLYWYRQTLGQGPEFLTYFQNEAQLEKSRLLSDRFSAERPKGSFSTLEIQRTEQGDSAMYLCASSLDYRGYSPLHFGNGTRLTVT.

The chain recombines TRBV6-5 with TRBJ2-7; 10 bases agree with TRBD1. The length of the CDR3 is 15 residues. Germline V gives CDR1 MNHEY, CDR2 SVGAGI. J was trimmed by 3 bases and V by 5 bases; bases with no gene match: 7. The CDR3: CASSITGTGVYEQYF. The CDR3 DNA reads TGTGCCAGCAGTATTACCGGGACAGGGGTCTACGAGCAGTACTTC.

The V call is TRBV7-8, the J call TRBJ1-5; D ambiguous. The V gene lost 3 bases and the J gene lost 3 bases, with 6 bases spanning the gap. The germline gives CDR1 SGHVS, CDR2 FQNEAQ. The CDR3 totals 13 residues. The CDR3 DNA reads as TGTGCCAGCAGCTTGAGTCTCAATCAGCCCCAGCATTTT. It translates to CASSLSLNQPQHF.

This clone was recorded a few times. The chain combines TRBV29-1 with TRBJ2-3; D call uncertain. The length of the CDR3 is 11 residues. V shed 7 bases and J shed 8 bases, with 13 bases lying between them. Germline V gene data show CDR1 as SQVTM and CDR2 as ANQGSEA. The CDR3 DNA sequence: TGCAGCGAAAACACCCGCGGTACGCAGTATTTT. As protein: CSENTRGTQYF.

The sample holds one count of this clone. The V and J genes are TRBV27 and TRBJ1-3; maybe TRBD1 (6 bases). Between the trimmed V and J ends, which lost 4 bases and 0 bases, there was a span of 19 bases. Per germline, CDR1 MNHEY and CDR2 SMNVEV (reference sequence). The CDR3 consists of 18 residues. The CDR3 bases are TGTGCCAGCAGTTCAGGATTCAGGGGATTATACTCTGGAAACACCATATATTTT. Protein: CASSSGFRGLYSGNTIYF.

J is TRBJ2-5 and V is TRBV11-3, with a possible D match to TRBD1 (6 bases). Trimming pared 5 bases from V and 1 base from J, leaving 14 bases between. The CDR3 totals 15 residues. Germline loops: CDR1 SGHNT, CDR2 YENEEA. The CDR3: CASSLGTSLQETQYF. The CDR3 DNA reads TGTGCCAGCAGCCTAGGGACATCGCTCCAAGAGACCCAGTACTTC.